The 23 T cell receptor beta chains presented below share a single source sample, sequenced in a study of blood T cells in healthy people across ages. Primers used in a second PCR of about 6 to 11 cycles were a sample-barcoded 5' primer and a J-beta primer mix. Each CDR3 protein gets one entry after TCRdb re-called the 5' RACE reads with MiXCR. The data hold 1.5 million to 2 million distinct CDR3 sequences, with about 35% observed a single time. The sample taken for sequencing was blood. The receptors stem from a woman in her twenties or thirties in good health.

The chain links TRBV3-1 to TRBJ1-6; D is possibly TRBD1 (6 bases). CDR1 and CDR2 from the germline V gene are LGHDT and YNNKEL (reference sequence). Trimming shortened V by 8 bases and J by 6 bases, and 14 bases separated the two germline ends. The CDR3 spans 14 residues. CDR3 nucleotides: TGTGCCAGCTCTACCGGGACATTTAATTCACCCCTCCACTTT. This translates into CASSTGTFNSPLHF.

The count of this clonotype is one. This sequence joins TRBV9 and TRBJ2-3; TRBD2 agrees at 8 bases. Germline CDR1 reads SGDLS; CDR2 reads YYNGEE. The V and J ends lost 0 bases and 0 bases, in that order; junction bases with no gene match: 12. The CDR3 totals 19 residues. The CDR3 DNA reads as TGTGCCAGCAGCGTAGCCCTAGCGGGCAGAACTACAAGCACAGATACGCAGTATTTT. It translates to CASSVALAGRTTSTDTQYF.

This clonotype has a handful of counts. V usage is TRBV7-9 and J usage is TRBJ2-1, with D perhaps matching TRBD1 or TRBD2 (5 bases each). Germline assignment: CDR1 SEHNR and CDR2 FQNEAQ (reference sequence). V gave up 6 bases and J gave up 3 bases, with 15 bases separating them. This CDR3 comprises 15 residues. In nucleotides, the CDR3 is TGTGCCAGCAGTAAGTCGGGGCTCTTCTACAATGAGCAGTTCTTC. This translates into CASSKSGLFYNEQFF.

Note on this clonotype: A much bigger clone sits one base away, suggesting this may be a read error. The CDR3 region has the DNA TGCAGCGCGACTAGCGGGGAAGAGACCCAGTACTTC. Its protein is CSATSGEETQYF. V usage is TRBV29-1 and J usage is TRBJ2-5; 11 bases line up with TRBD2. V lost 7 bases, J lost 3 bases, and 1 base stayed unmatched. The CDR3 has 12 amino acids. Looked up from germline, CDR1 is SQVTM and CDR2 is ANQGSEA.

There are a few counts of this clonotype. CDR3 sequence (DNA): TGTGCCAGCAGCTTAAACAGGGCCCCTGGGGGCTACACCTTC. Encoded protein: CASSLNRAPGGYTF. The chain couples TRBV7-2 to TRBJ1-2, with a tentative D call TRBD1 (6 bases). This CDR3 spans 14 amino acids. V was trimmed by 2 bases and J by 8 bases, leaving 15 bases between them. Per germline, CDR1 SGHTA and CDR2 FQGNSA.

The CDR3 bases are TGCAGTGCTACTGGAGGGGGCATGGGTGGCTACACCTTC. Its protein is CSATGGGMGGYTF. This chain connects TRBV20-1 to TRBJ1-2, with 7 bases fitting TRBD1. The V segment lost 4 bases and the J segment 7 bases; nucleotides outside the gene matches: 9. CDR1 is DFQATT, CDR2 SNEGSKA, per germline (reference sequence). This CDR3 is 13 amino acids long.

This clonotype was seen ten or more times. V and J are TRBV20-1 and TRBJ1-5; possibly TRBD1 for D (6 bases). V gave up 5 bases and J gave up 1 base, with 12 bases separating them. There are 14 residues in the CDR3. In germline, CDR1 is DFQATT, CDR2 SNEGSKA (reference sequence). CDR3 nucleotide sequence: TGCAGTGCTGGGGGCGAGGGGAGCAATCAGCCCCAGCATTTT. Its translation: CSAGGEGSNQPQHF.

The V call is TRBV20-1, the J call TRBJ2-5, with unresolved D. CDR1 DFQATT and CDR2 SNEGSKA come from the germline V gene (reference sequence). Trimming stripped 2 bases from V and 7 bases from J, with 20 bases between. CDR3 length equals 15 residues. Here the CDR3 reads CSARFTSTAPGTQYF. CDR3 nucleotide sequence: TGCAGTGCTAGATTTACCTCGACCGCCCCAGGGACCCAGTACTTC.

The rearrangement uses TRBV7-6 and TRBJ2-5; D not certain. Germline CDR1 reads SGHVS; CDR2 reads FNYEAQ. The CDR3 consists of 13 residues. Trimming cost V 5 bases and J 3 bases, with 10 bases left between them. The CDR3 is CASSLTPKETQYF. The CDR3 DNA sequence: TGTGCCAGCAGCCTTACACCCAAAGAGACCCAGTACTTC.

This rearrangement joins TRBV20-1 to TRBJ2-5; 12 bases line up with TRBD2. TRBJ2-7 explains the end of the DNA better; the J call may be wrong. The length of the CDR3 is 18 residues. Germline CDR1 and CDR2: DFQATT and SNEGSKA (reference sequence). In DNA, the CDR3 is TGCAGTGCTAGAGATATCGAAGAGACTAGCGGGAGAACCTACGAGCAGTACTTC. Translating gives CSARDIEETSGRTYEQYF.

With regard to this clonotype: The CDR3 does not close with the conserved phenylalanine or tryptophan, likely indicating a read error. CDR3 residues: CASSRTLSGGWETQYV. The DNA for the CDR3 is TGTGCCAGCAGTCGAACCCTTAGCGGGGGTTGGGAGACCCAGTACGTC. The chain couples TRBV6-5 to TRBJ2-5, with 9 bases aligning to TRBD2. Germline CDR1 MNHEY, CDR2 SVGAGI. This CDR3 has 16 residues. Germline trimming cut 5 bases from V and 5 bases from J; bases unmatched to any gene: 12.

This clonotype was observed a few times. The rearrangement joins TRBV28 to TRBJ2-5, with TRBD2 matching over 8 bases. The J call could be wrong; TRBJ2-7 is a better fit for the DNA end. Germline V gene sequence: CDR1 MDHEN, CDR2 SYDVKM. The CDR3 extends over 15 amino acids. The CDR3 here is CASSFSGREGHEQYF. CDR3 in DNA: TGTGCCAGCAGTTTTTCAGGACGGGAGGGCCACGAGCAGTACTTC.

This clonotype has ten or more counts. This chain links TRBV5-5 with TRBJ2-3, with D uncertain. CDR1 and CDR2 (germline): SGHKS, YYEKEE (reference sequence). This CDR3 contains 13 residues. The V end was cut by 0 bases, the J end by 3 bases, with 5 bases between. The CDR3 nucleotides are TGTGCCAGCAGCTTGGTCCTAACAGATACGCAGTATTTT. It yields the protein CASSLVLTDTQYF.

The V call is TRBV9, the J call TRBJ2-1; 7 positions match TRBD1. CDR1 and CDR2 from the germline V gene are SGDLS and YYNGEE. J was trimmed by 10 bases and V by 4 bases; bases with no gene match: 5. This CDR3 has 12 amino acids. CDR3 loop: CASSITDREQFF. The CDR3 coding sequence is TGTGCCAGCAGCATCACGGACAGGGAGCAGTTCTTC.

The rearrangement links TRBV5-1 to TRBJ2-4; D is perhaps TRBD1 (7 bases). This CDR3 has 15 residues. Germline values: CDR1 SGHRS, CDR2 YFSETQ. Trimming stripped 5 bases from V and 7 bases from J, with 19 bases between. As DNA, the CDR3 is TGCGCCAGCAGTCGCGGGACAGAGAATGGGAACATTCAGTACTTC. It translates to CASSRGTENGNIQYF.

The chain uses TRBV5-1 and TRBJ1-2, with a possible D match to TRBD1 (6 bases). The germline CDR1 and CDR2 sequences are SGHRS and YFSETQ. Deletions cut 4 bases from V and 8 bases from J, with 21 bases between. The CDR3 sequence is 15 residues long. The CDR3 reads CASSREPTGIYGYTF. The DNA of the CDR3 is TGCGCCAGCAGCCGGGAACCTACAGGGATTTACGGCTACACCTTC.

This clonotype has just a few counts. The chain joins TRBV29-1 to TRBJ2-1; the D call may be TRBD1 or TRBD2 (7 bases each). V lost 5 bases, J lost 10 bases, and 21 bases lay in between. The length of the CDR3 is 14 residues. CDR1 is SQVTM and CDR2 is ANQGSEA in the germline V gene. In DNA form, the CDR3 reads TGCAGCGTTCCCCGGGACAGCTGGGAGGGAGAGCAGTTCTTC. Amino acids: CSVPRDSWEGEQFF.

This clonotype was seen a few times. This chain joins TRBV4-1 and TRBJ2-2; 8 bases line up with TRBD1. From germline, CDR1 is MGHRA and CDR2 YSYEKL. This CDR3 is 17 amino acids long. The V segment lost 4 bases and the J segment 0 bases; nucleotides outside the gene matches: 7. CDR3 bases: TGCGCCAGCAGCCGCAAACAGGGGGTTACGAACACCGGGGAGCTGTTTTTT. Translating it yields CASSRKQGVTNTGELFF.

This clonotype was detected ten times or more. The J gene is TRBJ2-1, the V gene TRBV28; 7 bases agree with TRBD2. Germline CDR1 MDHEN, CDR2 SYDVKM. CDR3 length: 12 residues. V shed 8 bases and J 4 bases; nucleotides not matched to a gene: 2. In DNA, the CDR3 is TGTGCCAGCGGGACTACTTACAATGAGCAGTTCTTC. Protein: CASGTTYNEQFF.

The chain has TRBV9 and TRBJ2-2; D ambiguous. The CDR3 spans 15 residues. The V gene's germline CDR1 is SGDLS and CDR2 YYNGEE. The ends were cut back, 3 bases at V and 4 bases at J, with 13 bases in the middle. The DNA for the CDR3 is TGTGCCAGCAGCGCGCCTCGGGCCCCCACCGGGGAGCTGTTTTTT. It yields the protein CASSAPRAPTGELFF.

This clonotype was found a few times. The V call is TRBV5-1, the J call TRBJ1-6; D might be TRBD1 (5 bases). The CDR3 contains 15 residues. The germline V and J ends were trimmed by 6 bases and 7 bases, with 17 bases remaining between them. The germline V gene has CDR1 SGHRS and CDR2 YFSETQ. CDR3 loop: CASTRLGGDNSPLHF. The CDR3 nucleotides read TGCGCCAGCACCCGTCTCGGAGGGGACAATTCACCCCTCCACTTT.

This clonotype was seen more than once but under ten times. DNA of the CDR3: TGTGCCAGCAGCTTAACCGGGGGGACAGGCCTCACAGATACGCAGTATTTT. Its protein product is CASSLTGGTGLTDTQYF. J is TRBJ2-3 and V is TRBV7-6, with TRBD1 as a possible D gene (8 bases). The CDR3 is made up of 17 amino acids. CDR1 and CDR2 from the germline V gene are SGHVS and FNYEAQ. V dropped 2 bases and J dropped 2 bases, with 17 bases sitting between them.

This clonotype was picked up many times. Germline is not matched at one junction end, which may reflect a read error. CDR3 sequence (DNA): TGTGCCAGCAGTTTATCTACAGGGACTGAGACCCAGTACTTC. Translated: CASSLSTGTETQYF. The chain uses TRBV5-1 and TRBJ2-5, with D perhaps given as TRBD1 or TRBD2 (6 bases each). The CDR3 is made up of 14 amino acids. Germline V gives CDR1 SGHRS, CDR2 YFSETQ.